The present entry profiles one TCR beta chain with its context. This clonotype has at least ten counts. The antigen this receptor binds is unknown. Base qualities are not recorded, but no much larger clone differs from it by a single base. Trimming accounts for 2 bases at V and 0 bases at J, while the number of junction bases matched to no gene is 6. The CDR3 goes from the cysteine to the phenylalanine over 16 residues. The CDR3 DNA has 48 bases and is translated from base 1. From a lookup of the germline V gene, CDR1 and CDR2 are MDHEN and SYDVKM. The sample originates from a study of regulatory T cells in long-lasting Graves disease (dated by TCRdb to the early 2020s). About the full investigation: Patients with newly diagnosed Graves' disease had been on antithyroid drugs for under 3 months. Peripheral blood TCR sequencing and RNA sequencing compared persistent Graves' disease patients with newly diagnosed Graves' disease patients. The study was conducted in China and was registered as a clinical trial. TCR sequencing covered about 13 persistent and around 20 newly diagnosed Graves' disease patients, around 33 samples in total.

Library creation used multiplex PCR. Instrument used: Illumina HiSeq 4000. To build TCR beta libraries, CDR3 regions were amplified by Arm-PCR using iRepertoire HTBI primers. Before sequencing, the PCR products went through gel purification. Per the authors' processing: A total of fewer than 70 TRBV and 14 TRBJ segments were identified across samples and were used for gene usage analysis of CDR3 amino acid clonotypes. COPE and FqMerger were used to merge the filtered high-quality paired reads into contigs. BLAST was used to align contigs to IMGT TRBV, TRBD and TRBJ reference genes, with CDR3 defined following IMGT. Clonotypes above 0.1% frequency were classified as highly expanded clones. Repertoire diversity was measured by Shannon entropy, and V-J evenness by the Gini coefficient. A clonotype found in more than one individual was treated as public. The public reads were reanalyzed by TCRdb: fastp trimming at Q25, MiXCR alignment, in-frame beta chains only. Rows merge per CDR3 protein into single entries with the most common DNA and genes. The V and J calls were not made by the authors but by TCRdb's processing. Recorded for this sample are about 620,000 distinct CDR3 sequences; 16% of them occurred a single time. Approximately 18% of the sample is held by the ten biggest clonotypes.

Study-level results and caveats: Compared with newly diagnosed patients, patients with persistent Graves' disease had lower TCR Shannon entropy and fewer highly expanded clones, which suggests clonal expansion. Sequencing and analysis were restricted to the TCR beta chain. The study examined only peripheral blood because the primary lesion, thyroid tissue, could not be accessed. As a limitation, the authors acknowledged that the small sample size may reduce accuracy. Patients with persistent disease shared more public clonotypes (about 3,000) than newly diagnosed patients did (around 980). Preferential use of TRBV28, TRBJ1-2 and TRBJ2-5 was observed in persistent disease, whereas TRBV20-1 and TRBJ2-1 were favored in newly diagnosed disease.

The time point label for this specimen denotes: newly diagnosed GD, antithyroid drugs for less than 3 months. For both TCR sequencing and RNA sequencing, RNA was extracted from PBMCs using TRIzol. Graves' disease was diagnosed according to American Thyroid Association guidelines. Patients for the study were recruited at an endocrinology department in Xi'an, China. From each patient, 8 to 10 milliliters of peripheral blood was collected into an EDTA anticoagulant tube. Ficoll Paque Plus density gradient separation was used to isolate PBMCs, and no additional T cell sorting was done. An Agilent 2100 Bioanalyzer and agarose gel were used to check RNA quality, and a NanoDrop 2000 was used to measure RNA concentration. This same sample was also part of a study on T cells in Graves' hyperthyroidism and ophthalmopathy. As noted in the second study: A patient counted as having stable Graves' hyperthyroidism if no progression to ophthalmopathy occurred over 18 months of follow-up. The hyperthyroidism patients were between 18 and 65 years old and newly diagnosed, with a disease duration of less than 2 months. Patients with uncontrolled infections, other autoimmune diseases, pregnancy or lactation were excluded. Diagnoses were based on clinical symptoms, serum thyroxine and TRAb, thyroid ultrasound and orbital computed tomography. The first round of RT-PCR for the TCR CDR3 was performed with the HTBI primer set and the Qiagen OneStep RT-PCR kit. Most expanded thyroid clonotypes (frequency above 0.001) were also detected in blood, suggesting blood repertoires may reflect thyroid immune responses. A model built on a 13 V-J signature distinguished ophthalmopathy from stable hyperthyroidism, reaching roughly 88% sensitivity and approximately 81% specificity in cross-validation and 80%/75% in testing. During validation, the model predicted progression to ophthalmopathy a median of about 6.5 months ahead of onset, with almost 71% sensitivity and more than 72% specificity. To identify TCR V-J signatures that set the groups apart, the researchers used a discovery cohort of about a hundred patients, made up of roughly 45 with Graves' ophthalmopathy and some 60 with stable Graves' hyperthyroidism. Whether ophthalmopathy could be predicted prospectively was tested in an independent validation cohort made up of 18 to 20 hyperthyroidism patients plus 17 patients who later progressed to ophthalmopathy. The roughly 100 discovery patients were divided at random into training and test sets in a 7:3 ratio. Thyroid tissue and blood T-cell repertoires from over 5 Graves' hyperthyroidism patients were also compared in the study. Following sampling, methimazole starting at 30 mg daily was given to hyperthyroidism patients, and high-dose intravenous methylprednisolone was given to ophthalmopathy patients. The libraries were constructed in a second round of multiplex PCR and then size-selected and purified. Libraries were sequenced paired-end with 100 bp reads on an Illumina HiSeq2000. SOAPnuke was used to process the raw data, removing reads that contained adapters or uncalled bases, had a mean Phred below 15, or lacked an exact match to the constant primer or identifier. High-quality paired reads were merged using COPE v1.2.5, and each unique nucleotide sequence was defined as a clonotype. Clonotypes were aligned to IMGT TRBV, TRBD and TRBJ reference segments using MiTCR v1.1. Only V-J combinations with frequency above 0.0001, covering 99.2% of repertoires, were analysed. The TCS score was defined as F50 (clonal expansion) divided by E x V (chaos), with BLOSUM62-based TCRdist calculated between CDR3 peptides within each V-J. Welch's t-statistics and random forest reduced just over 500 V-J features to roughly 13, which were used in a naive Bayes classifier (R e1071). No statistical method was used to set the sample size in advance, and investigators knew the group allocation. The paper reports TCR Vbeta CDR3 sequencing of some 140 peripheral blood samples: some 41 ophthalmopathy, around 80 hyperthyroidism and some 17 progressor patients.

This TCR derives from a woman in her 30s with Graves disease. Donor details come from another sample of the same person, matched by shared clones. The V and J segments used are TRBV28 and TRBJ2-7; 8 central bases correspond to TRBD2. The material sequenced was peripheral blood mononuclear cells (PBMCs), taken at new diagnosis, from a patient treated with antithyroid drugs. The CDR3 in this case is CASSLGSGRSSYEQYF. DNA sequence: TGTGCCAGCAGTTTAGGGAGCGGGAGAAGCTCCTACGAGCAGTACTTC.